This TCR beta chain was sequenced in a study of graft-versus-host responses after intestinal transplantation. The overall study: Recipients obtained multivisceral, liver-intestinal, or isolated intestinal transplants. Every recipient had anti-thymocyte globulin induction and approximately three years of tacrolimus plus steroids. Whole-study results and caveats: Recipient marrow held GvH clones, some first seen in ileum or blood.

The CDR3 length is 14 residues. Germline V gene sequence: CDR1 SEHNR, CDR2 FQNEAQ (reference sequence). Trimming took off 7 bases at V and 1 base at J, with 13 bases between the two ends. Clones were read by immunoSEQ multiplex PCR, and TCRdb kept only the in-frame ones, dropping some. Altogether some 84,000 clones are present, about four fifths being singletons, with the ten largest covering approximately 0.78%. With regard to this clone: As yet, its antigen is unknown.

The rearrangement links TRBV7-9 to TRBJ1-1; D is unclear. The specimen was unstimulated CD4+ T cells sorted from spleen or lymph node cells, collected before intestinal transplant. The clonotype was recovered from a human donor who received an intestinal transplant. CDR3 sequence reads: CASINSPPNTEAFF. In DNA form, the CDR3 reads TGTGCCAGCATCAACAGCCCCCCGAACACTGAAGCTTTCTTT.